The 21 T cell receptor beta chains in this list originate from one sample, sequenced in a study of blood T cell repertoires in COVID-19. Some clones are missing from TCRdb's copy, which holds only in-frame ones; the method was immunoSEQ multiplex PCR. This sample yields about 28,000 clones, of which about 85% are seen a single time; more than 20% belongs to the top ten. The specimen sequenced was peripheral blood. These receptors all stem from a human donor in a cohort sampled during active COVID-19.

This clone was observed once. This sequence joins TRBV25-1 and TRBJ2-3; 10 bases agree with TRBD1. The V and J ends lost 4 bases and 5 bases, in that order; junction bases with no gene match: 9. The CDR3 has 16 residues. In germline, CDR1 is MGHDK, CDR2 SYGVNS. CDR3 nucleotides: TGTGCCAGCAGTGCCCTTCCGGGACAGGGGATAGATACGCAGTATTTT. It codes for CASSALPGQGIDTQYF.

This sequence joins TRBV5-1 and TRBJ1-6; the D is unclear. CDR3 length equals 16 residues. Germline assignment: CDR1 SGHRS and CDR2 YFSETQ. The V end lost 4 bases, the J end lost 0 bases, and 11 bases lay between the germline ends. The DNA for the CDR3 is TGCGCCAGCAGCCCTCGAGCGAGCTCCTATAATTCACCCCTCCACTTT. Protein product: CASSPRASSYNSPLHF.

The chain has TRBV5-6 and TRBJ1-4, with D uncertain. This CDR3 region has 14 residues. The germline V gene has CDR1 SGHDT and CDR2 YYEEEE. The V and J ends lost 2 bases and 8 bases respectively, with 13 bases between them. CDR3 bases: TGTGCCAGCAGCTTCGCAGGAACGAGCGAAAAACTGTTTTTT. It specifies CASSFAGTSEKLFF.

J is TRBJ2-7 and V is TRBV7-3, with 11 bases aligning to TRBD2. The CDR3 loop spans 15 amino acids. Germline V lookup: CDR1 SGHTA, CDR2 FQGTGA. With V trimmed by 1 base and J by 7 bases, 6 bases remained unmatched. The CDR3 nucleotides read TGTGCCAGCAGCTTAAGCCTAGCGGGAGGCGGGGAGCAGTACTTC. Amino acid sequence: CASSLSLAGGGEQYF.

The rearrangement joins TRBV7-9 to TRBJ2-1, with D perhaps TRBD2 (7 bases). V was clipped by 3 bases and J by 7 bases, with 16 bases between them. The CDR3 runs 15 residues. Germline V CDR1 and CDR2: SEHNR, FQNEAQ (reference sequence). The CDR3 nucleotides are TGTGCCAGCAGCTTGAGGGGGGGCCCTAGGAATGAGCAGTTCTTC. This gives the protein CASSLRGGPRNEQFF.

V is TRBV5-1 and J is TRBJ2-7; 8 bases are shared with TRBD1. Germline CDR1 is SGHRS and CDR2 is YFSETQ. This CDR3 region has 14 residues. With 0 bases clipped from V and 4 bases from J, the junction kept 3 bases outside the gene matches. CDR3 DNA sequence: TGCGCCAGCAGCTTGGCAGGGGGCAGTTACGAGCAGTACTTC. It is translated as CASSLAGGSYEQYF.

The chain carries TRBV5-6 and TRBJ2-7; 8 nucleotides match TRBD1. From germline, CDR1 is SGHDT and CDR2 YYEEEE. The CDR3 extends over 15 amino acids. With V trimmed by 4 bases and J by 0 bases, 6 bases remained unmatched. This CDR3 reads CASSRVGQVSYEQYF. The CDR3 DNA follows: TGTGCCAGCAGCCGCGTGGGACAGGTCTCCTACGAGCAGTACTTC. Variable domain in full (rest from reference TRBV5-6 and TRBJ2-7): DAGVTQSPTHLIKTRGQQVTLRCSPKSGHDTVSWYQQALGQGPQFIFQYYEEEERQRGNFPDRFSGHQFPNYSSELNVNALLLGDSALYLCASSRVGQVSYEQYFGPGTRLTVT.

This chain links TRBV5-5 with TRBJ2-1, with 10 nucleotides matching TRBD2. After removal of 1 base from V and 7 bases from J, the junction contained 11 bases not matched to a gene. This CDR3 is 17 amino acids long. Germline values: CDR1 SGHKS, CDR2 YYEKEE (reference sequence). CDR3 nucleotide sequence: TGTGCCAGCAGCTTGCCTGTGGGTAGCGGGGGGCTAAATGAGCAGTTCTTC. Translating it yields CASSLPVGSGGLNEQFF.

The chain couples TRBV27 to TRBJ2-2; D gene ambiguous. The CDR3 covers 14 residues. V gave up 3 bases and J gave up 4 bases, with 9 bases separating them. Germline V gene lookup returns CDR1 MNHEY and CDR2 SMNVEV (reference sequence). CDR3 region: CASSFGFGTGELFF. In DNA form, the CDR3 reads TGTGCCAGCAGTTTCGGGTTCGGCACCGGGGAGCTGTTTTTT.

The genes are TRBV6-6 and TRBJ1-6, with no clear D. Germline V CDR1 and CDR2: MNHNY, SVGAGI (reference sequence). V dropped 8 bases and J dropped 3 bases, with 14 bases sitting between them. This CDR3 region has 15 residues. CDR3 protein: CASGVGGHYNSPLHF. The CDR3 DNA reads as TGTGCCAGCGGGGTCGGAGGTCACTATAATTCACCCCTCCACTTT.

CDR3 amino acids: CASSLPALSGYYGYTF. The CDR3 bases are TGCGCCAGCAGCTTGCCAGCCTTGTCAGGGTATTATGGCTACACCTTC. The chain has TRBV5-1 and TRBJ1-2, with a weak D call TRBD1 (5 bases). V was clipped by 1 base and J by 5 bases, with 18 bases between them. Germline lookup yields CDR1 SGHRS and CDR2 YFSETQ. The CDR3 is 16 residues long.

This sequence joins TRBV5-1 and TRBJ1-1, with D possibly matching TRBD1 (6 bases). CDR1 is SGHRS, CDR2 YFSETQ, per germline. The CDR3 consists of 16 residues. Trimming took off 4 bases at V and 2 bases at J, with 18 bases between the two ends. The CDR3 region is CASSPSGTPENTEAFF. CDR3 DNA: TGCGCCAGCAGCCCCTCGGGGACACCCGAAAACACTGAAGCTTTCTTT.

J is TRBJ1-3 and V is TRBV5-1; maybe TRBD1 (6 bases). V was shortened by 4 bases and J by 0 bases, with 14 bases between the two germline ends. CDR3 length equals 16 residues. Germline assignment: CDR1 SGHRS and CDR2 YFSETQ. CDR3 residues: CASSTDPDSSGNTIYF. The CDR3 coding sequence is TGCGCCAGCAGCACCGACCCGGACAGCTCTGGAAACACCATATATTTT.

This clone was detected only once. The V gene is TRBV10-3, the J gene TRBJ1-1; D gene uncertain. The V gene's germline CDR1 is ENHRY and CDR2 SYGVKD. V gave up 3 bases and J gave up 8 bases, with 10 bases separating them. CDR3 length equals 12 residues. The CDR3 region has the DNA TGTGCCATCAGTGACGAAGCGGTAGAAGCTTTCTTT. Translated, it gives CAISDEAVEAFF.

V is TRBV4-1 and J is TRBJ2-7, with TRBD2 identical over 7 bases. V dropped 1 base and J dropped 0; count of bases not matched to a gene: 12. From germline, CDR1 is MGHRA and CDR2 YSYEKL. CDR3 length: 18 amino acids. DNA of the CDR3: TGCGCCAGCAGCCAAGGACGTCTGGGAGGGCCCCCCTCCTACGAGCAGTACTTC. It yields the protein CASSQGRLGGPPSYEQYF.

This chain's CDR3 is CATSDPGRGSGETQYF. The CDR3 bases are TGTGCCACCAGTGACCCGGGCCGCGGCTCGGGGGAGACCCAGTACTTC. The chain links TRBV24-1 to TRBJ2-5, with TRBD2 as a possible D gene (5 bases). Germline V gives CDR1 KGHDR, CDR2 SFDVKD. V dropped 4 bases and J dropped 5 bases, with 19 bases sitting between them. The CDR3 has 16 amino acids.

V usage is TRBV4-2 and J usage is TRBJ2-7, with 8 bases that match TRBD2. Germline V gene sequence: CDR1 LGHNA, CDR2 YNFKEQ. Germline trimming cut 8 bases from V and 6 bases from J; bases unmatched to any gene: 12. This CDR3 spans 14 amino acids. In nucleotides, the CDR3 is TGTGCCAGCTCGGGGGGCAGCGGGGGAATCGAGCAGTACTTC. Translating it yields CASSGGSGGIEQYF.

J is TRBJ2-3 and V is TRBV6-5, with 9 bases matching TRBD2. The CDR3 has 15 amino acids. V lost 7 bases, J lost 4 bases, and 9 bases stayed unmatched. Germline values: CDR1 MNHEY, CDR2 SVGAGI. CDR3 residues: CASTPLRGGPDTQYF. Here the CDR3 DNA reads TGTGCCAGCACCCCGCTGCGGGGGGGCCCAGATACGCAGTATTTT.

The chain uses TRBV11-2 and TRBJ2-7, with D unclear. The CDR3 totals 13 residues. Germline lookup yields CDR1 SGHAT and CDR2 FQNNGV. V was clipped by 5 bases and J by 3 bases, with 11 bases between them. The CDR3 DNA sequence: TGTGCCAGCAGCCTTAATTCTTTCTACGAGCAGTACTTC. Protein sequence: CASSLNSFYEQYF.

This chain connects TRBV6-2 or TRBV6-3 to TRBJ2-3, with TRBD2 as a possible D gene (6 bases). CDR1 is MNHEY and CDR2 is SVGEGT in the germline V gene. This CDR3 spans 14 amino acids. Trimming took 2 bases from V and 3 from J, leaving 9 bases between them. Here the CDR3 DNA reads TGTGCCAGCAGTTACCCGGGGAGGACAGATACGCAGTATTTT. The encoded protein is CASSYPGRTDTQYF.

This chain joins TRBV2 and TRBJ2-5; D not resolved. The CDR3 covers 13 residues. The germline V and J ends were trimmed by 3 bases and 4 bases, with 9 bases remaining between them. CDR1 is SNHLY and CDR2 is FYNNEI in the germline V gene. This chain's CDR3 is CASSDSELETQYF. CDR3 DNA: TGTGCCAGCAGTGATTCTGAGCTAGAGACCCAGTACTTC. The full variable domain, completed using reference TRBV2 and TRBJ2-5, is EPEVTQTPSHQVTQMGQEVILRCVPISNHLYFYWYRQILGQKVEFLVSFYNNEISEKSEIFDDQFSVERPDGSNFTLKIRSTKLEDSAMYFCASSDSELETQYFGPGTRLLVL.